A single TCR beta chain is shown here with its context. The antigen is unknown. Purified naive CD4+ T cells were depleted of CD25+ Tregs. TCRdb re-called the 5' RACE reads through MiXCR, storing one row per CDR3 protein. The profile shows a few thousand distinct CDR3 sequences, around 59% of them singletons. The CDR3 is 15 residues long. With 6 bases clipped from V and 8 bases from J, the junction kept 14 bases outside the gene matches. Germline CDR1 DFQATT, CDR2 SNEGSKA (reference sequence). Overall study results and limits: In terms of TCR gene usage, tumor memory CD4+ T cells clustered together with blood and lymph node memory CD4+ cells, as well as with lymph node naive CD4+ cells. The larger cohort examined one V-J beta rearrangement, not whole repertoires. Tumor Treg TCRs overlapped most with tumor naive CD4+ cells.

The chain links TRBV20-1 to TRBJ2-1; TRBD1 matches 9 bases. This TCR was sampled from a female donor with breast cancer. Sequenced: naive CD4+ T cells sorted from blood. Stated subset: naive CD4+ T cells, CD4+CD45RA+CD25-. The CDR3 coding sequence is TGCAGTGCCAGTCCCGGGACAGGGATCCGGGATGAGCAGTTCTTC. It specifies CSASPGTGIRDEQFF.